Shown below are 9 T cell receptor beta chains from a single sample sequenced in a study of CD8+ T cells in alopecia areata. Reverse transcription of extracted RNA yielded cDNA, which provided the sequencing template. Data came from immunoSEQ multiplex PCR; TCRdb stores just in-frame clones and leaves some out. The profile covers approximately 110,000 clones, none occurring a single time. What was sequenced was lesional skin. The source is a C3H/HeJ mouse with alopecia areata. The MHC haplotype recorded for the strain is H2-k.

This clone was observed a handful of times. Genes and germline are mouse. The CDR3 end lies 4 residues beyond the end of the read and is filled in from the germline J gene. J is TRBJ2-7 and V is TRBV13-3, with 9 bases aligning to TRBD2. Germline CDR1 is NNHDY and CDR2 is SYVADS. CDR3 length: 17 residues. The CDR3 here is CASSDAVGGWGGYEQYF. The sequenced CDR3 bases are TGTGCCAGCAGTGATGCCGTCGGGGGCTGGGGGGGATAT.

This clone has ten or more counts. Gene names are the mouse ones. The read is 4 residues too short to cover the CDR3 end, so that end is filled in from the germline J gene. This chain uses TRBV13-3 with TRBJ2-7; tentatively, D is TRBD1 (7 bases). With 0 bases removed from V and 3 bases from J, the gap between germline ends came to 10 bases. The CDR3 is 14 amino acids. The germline gives CDR1 NNHDY, CDR2 SYVADS. CDR3 DNA (partial): TGTGCCAGCAGTGATGAGGGGGCCCTCTAT. Translating it yields CASSDEGALY. The entire CDR3 reads CASSDEGALYEQYF.

In its sample, this clone was seen many times. Germline and genes here are mouse. With the read ending 4 residues before the CDR3 end, the germline J gene is used to fill in that end. This chain joins TRBV16 and TRBJ1-1; 7 bases agree with TRBD1. CDR3 length: 14 amino acids. V trimming: 0 bases; J trimming: 4 bases; junction bases outside the gene matches: 2. The germline V gene encodes CDR1 SGHSA and CDR2 FRNQAP. The covered CDR3 bases are TGTGCAAGCAGCTTAGATCCAGGGGGCACA. This gives the protein CASSLDPGGT. The full CDR3 sequence reads CASSLDPGGTEVFF.

This clone was observed a handful of times. Gene names follow the mouse nomenclature. The CDR3 extends 4 residues past the end of the read, so its final part is completed from the germline J gene. The rearrangement uses TRBV17 and TRBJ2-5; the D gene is possibly TRBD2 (6 bases). The CDR3 is 15 residues long. Trimming removed 0 bases from V and 2 bases from J, with 9 bases in between. The germline V gene encodes CDR1 MNHDT and CDR2 YYDKIL. The CDR3 loop is CASSRDGGPQDTQYF. Incomplete CDR3 DNA: TGTGCTAGCAGTAGAGATGGGGGTCCCCAAGAC. Filled out from reference TRBV17 and TRBJ2-5, the complete variable domain reads DTTVKQNPRYKLARVGKPVNLICSQTMNHDTMYWYQKKPNQAPKLLLFYYDKILNREADTFEKFQSSRPNNSFCSLYIGSAGLEYSAMYLCASSRDGGPQDTQYFGPGTRLLVL.

In its sample, this clone was seen a few times. Mouse names are used for the genes. The read stops 4 residues short of the end of the CDR3; the missing end is completed from the germline J gene. The rearrangement joins TRBV19 to TRBJ2-4; no clear D gene. CDR1 and CDR2 (germline): FNHDT, SITEND (reference sequence). This CDR3 has 11 amino acids. The covered CDR3 bases are TGTGCCAGCAGTGCAAGGAAC. Translation: CASSARN. The whole CDR3 protein reads CASSARNTLYF.

A note on this clone: All gene names here are mouse names. The CDR3 is cut off 4 residues early in the read; its end comes from the germline J gene. The chain is built from TRBV1 and TRBJ2-7, with a tentative D call TRBD1 (6 bases). CDR3 length equals 14 residues. Looked up from germline, CDR1 is NSQYPW and CDR2 is LRSPGD (reference sequence). CDR3 residues: CTCSAVGTTYEQYF. The CDR3 DNA, read in part, is TGCACCTGCAGTGCAGTCGGGACAACATAT. The full variable domain, rest sourced from reference TRBV1 and TRBJ2-7, is VTLLEQNPRWRLVPRGQAVNLRCILKNSQYPWMSWYQQDLQKQLQWLFTLRSPGDKEVKSLPGADYLATRVTDTELRLQVANMSQGRTLYCTCSAVGTTYEQYFGPGTRLTVL.

This clone was recorded a few times. This may stem from a read error, because a much larger clone lies one nucleotide away. Germline and genes: mouse. The read ends 4 residues before the CDR3 terminus; that terminus is restored from the germline J gene. V and J are TRBV13-1 and TRBJ2-1, with a weak D call TRBD1 (5 bases). Germline-derived CDR1 and CDR2 are NSHNY and SYGAGN. Trimming took 0 bases from V and 6 from J, leaving 7 bases between them. This CDR3 comprises 13 residues. Partial CDR3 DNA: TGTGCCAGCAGTGATGCAGGGAGTGCT. Translating gives CASSDAGSA. In full, the CDR3 is CASSDAGSAEQFF.

In its sample, this clone was seen a few times. Genes and germline come from the mouse. The CDR3 is cut off 4 residues early in the read; its end comes from the germline J gene. The rearrangement joins TRBV19 to TRBJ2-7, with unresolved D. The CDR3 length is 13 residues. The germline gives CDR1 FNHDT, CDR2 SITEND (reference sequence). V lost 3 bases and J 0 bases, leaving 7 bases between the germline ends. The DNA read from the CDR3 is TGTGCCAGCAGTAGCTGGAGCTCCTAT. This gives the protein CASSSWSSY. The complete CDR3 reads CASSSWSSYEQYF.

This clone was detected a few times. The gene names given are mouse names. The sequenced part of the CDR3 DNA is TGCACCTGCAGTGCAAGACTGGGGGGCCCGTAT. Protein product: CTCSARLGGPY. The CDR3 in full is CTCSARLGGPYEQYF. The chain has TRBV1 and TRBJ2-7; 10 bases match TRBD2. The read comes to an end 4 residues before the CDR3 does, leaving the germline J gene to fill in the end. The CDR3 length is 15 residues. Germline V CDR1 and CDR2: NSQYPW, LRSPGD (reference sequence).